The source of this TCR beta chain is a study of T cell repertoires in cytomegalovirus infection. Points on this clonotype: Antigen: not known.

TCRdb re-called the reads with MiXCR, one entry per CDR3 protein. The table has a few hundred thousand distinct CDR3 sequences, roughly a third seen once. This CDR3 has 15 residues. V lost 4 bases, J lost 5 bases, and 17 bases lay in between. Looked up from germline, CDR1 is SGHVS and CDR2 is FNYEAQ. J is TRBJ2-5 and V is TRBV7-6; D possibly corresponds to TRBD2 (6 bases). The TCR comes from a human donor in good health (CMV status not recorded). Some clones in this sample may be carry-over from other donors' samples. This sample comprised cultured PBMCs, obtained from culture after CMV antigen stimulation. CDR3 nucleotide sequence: TGTGCCAGCAGCTCAACGTTAGGGAGGCTTGAGACCCAGTACTTC. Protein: CASSSTLGRLETQYF.